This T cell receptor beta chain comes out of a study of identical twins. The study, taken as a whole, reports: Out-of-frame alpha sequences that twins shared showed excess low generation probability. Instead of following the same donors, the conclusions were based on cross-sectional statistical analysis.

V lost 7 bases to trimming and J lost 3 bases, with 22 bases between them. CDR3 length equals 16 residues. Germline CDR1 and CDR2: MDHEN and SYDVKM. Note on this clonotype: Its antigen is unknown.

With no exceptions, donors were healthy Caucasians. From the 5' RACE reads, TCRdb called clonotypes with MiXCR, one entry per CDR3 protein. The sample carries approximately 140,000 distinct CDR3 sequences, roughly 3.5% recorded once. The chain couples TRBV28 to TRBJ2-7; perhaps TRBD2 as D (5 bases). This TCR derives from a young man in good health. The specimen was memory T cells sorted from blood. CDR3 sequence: CASNSGDLFRGYEQYF. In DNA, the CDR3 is TGTGCCAGCAATTCAGGCGACCTCTTCCGGGGCTACGAGCAGTACTTC.